These T cell receptor beta chains were read from a single sample in a study of blood T cell repertoires in COVID-19. The protocol was immunoSEQ multiplex PCR, while the TCRdb copy is restricted to in-frame clones and leaves out a portion. The profile covers 250,000 to 350,000 clones, with nearly 90% appearing a single time and about 6% taken by the ten largest. Sequencing input: PBMCs or T cells enriched from blood (not recorded which). All receptors come from a woman in her twenties or thirties who had recovered from COVID-19. The CDR3 runs from the conserved cysteine through the conserved F or W. Each record gives: V gene, J gene, D gene, CDR3 protein. A D gene is named only where the DNA matches it firmly.

v_call: TRBV9; j_call: TRBJ2-2; d_call: TRBD2; cdr3_aa: CASSVGQGGTGELFF
v_call: TRBV5-6; j_call: TRBJ1-3; d_call: -; cdr3_aa: CASSGNRLSSGNTIYF
v_call: TRBV11-3; j_call: TRBJ1-1; d_call: -; cdr3_aa: CASSKDSMNTEAFF
v_call: TRBV12-5; j_call: TRBJ2-1; d_call: -; cdr3_aa: CASGLVLDNNEQFF
v_call: TRBV6-1; j_call: TRBJ1-4; d_call: -; cdr3_aa: CASSETGGAGNEKLFF
v_call: TRBV19; j_call: TRBJ1-1; d_call: -; cdr3_aa: CASRVRVRDTEAFF
v_call: TRBV4-2; j_call: TRBJ2-2; d_call: TRBD2; cdr3_aa: CASSQETSGGPANTGELFF
v_call: TRBV21-1; j_call: TRBJ1-2; d_call: -; cdr3_aa: CASSKVGLGGNYGYTF
v_call: TRBV5-1; j_call: TRBJ1-2; d_call: -; cdr3_aa: CASSLELDSNYGYTF
v_call: TRBV2; j_call: TRBJ1-2; d_call: -; cdr3_aa: CASSSTGPLNYGYTF
v_call: TRBV19; j_call: TRBJ2-3; d_call: -; cdr3_aa: CASSIGAAPADTQYF
v_call: TRBV28; j_call: TRBJ2-3; d_call: TRBD1; cdr3_aa: CASSRGGANTDTQYF
v_call: TRBV4-1; j_call: TRBJ1-2; d_call: -; cdr3_aa: CASSQEDSGVYGYTF
v_call: TRBV6-1; j_call: TRBJ2-2; d_call: -; cdr3_aa: CASSELAFTGELFF
v_call: TRBV29-1; j_call: TRBJ2-5; d_call: TRBD2; cdr3_aa: CSVEFLAGAEETQYF
v_call: TRBV19; j_call: TRBJ2-3; d_call: TRBD2; cdr3_aa: CASSIVGGVRWYF
v_call: TRBV5-6; j_call: TRBJ1-2; d_call: -; cdr3_aa: CASSPPGIKLGYTF
v_call: TRBV9; j_call: TRBJ2-1; d_call: -; cdr3_aa: CASSVGADSYNEQFF
v_call: TRBV11-2; j_call: TRBJ2-1; d_call: TRBD2; cdr3_aa: CASSLVSSGGHNEQFF
v_call: TRBV29-1; j_call: TRBJ1-4; d_call: -; cdr3_aa: CSVRSGIREKLFF
v_call: TRBV6-5; j_call: TRBJ1-1; d_call: TRBD1; cdr3_aa: CASTLGQVGEAFF
v_call: TRBV4-2; j_call: TRBJ1-2; d_call: -; cdr3_aa: CASSQESRQDGSYGYTF
v_call: TRBV10-3; j_call: TRBJ1-2; d_call: -; cdr3_aa: CAISELANYGYTF
v_call: TRBV7-2; j_call: TRBJ1-3; d_call: -; cdr3_aa: CASSTRIGNTIYF
v_call: TRBV12-2; j_call: TRBJ1-4; d_call: -; cdr3_aa: CASRLTGGDEKLFF
v_call: TRBV5-4; j_call: TRBJ1-6; d_call: TRBD1; cdr3_aa: CASSLGGTGNSPLHF
v_call: TRBV27; j_call: TRBJ1-2; d_call: -; cdr3_aa: CASNSSGGAYGYTF
v_call: TRBV5-4; j_call: TRBJ1-2; d_call: -; cdr3_aa: CASSLETASYGYTF
v_call: TRBV18; j_call: TRBJ1-2; d_call: -; cdr3_aa: CASSPQGNYGYTF
v_call: TRBV19; j_call: TRBJ1-1; d_call: -; cdr3_aa: CASTLPGTVNTEAFF
v_call: TRBV6-5; j_call: TRBJ1-2; d_call: TRBD1; cdr3_aa: CASSRDRDWGYTF
v_call: TRBV13; j_call: TRBJ2-5; d_call: TRBD2; cdr3_aa: CASSPSGGTWRETQYF
v_call: TRBV7-2; j_call: TRBJ2-5; d_call: TRBD2; cdr3_aa: CASSPSSGGAQETQYF
v_call: TRBV27; j_call: TRBJ1-5; d_call: TRBD1; cdr3_aa: CASTPQGEAQPQHF
v_call: TRBV11-2; j_call: TRBJ1-4; d_call: TRBD1; cdr3_aa: CASSLGGTGNEKLFF